What follows are 26 T cell receptor beta chains derived from one specimen sequenced in a study of CD8 T cells in ankylosing spondylitis. What these receptors recognize is not known. TCRdb used MiXCR to reprocess the 5' RACE reads, holding one entry per CDR3 protein. This sample has hundreds of thousands of distinct CDR3 sequences, with about 18% found just once. General study results and limits: Ankylosing spondylitis blood appeared to be characterized by a TCR beta motif of several highly homologous variants.

Sequencing input: blood, either unsorted or a sorted T cell fraction (not recorded which). The receptors originated from a male donor with ankylosing spondylitis.

The chain uses TRBV20-1 and TRBJ1-1; D is unresolved. This CDR3 spans 16 amino acids. CDR1 DFQATT and CDR2 SNEGSKA come from the germline V gene (reference sequence). The V end lost 1 base, the J end lost 5 bases, and 20 bases lay between the germline ends. CDR3 region: CSARAPQAGSGTEAFF. The CDR3 region has the DNA TGCAGTGCTAGAGCACCGCAGGCGGGGTCGGGGACTGAAGCTTTCTTT.

This clonotype was seen ten or more times. V usage is TRBV4-1 and J usage is TRBJ2-7; D is perhaps TRBD1 (6 bases). CDR3 length equals 17 residues. Trimming removed 0 bases from V and 0 bases from J, with 15 bases in between. Germline V gene sequence: CDR1 MGHRA, CDR2 YSYEKL. This chain's CDR3 is CASSQDRGGALSYEQYF. The CDR3 DNA reads TGCGCCAGCAGCCAAGATCGAGGGGGAGCTCTCTCCTACGAGCAGTACTTC.

This clonotype was seen ten or more times. This chain uses TRBV7-8 with TRBJ2-7; 8 nucleotides line up with TRBD2. CDR3 length: 17 amino acids. Germline V gene sequence: CDR1 SGHVS, CDR2 FQNEAQ. V dropped 4 bases and J dropped 0; count of bases not matched to a gene: 11. The CDR3 sequence: CASSSSGSDIPSYEQYF. The CDR3 region has the DNA TGTGCCAGCAGCTCAAGCGGGAGCGATATCCCCTCCTACGAGCAGTACTTC.

This clonotype was counted only a few times. This sequence joins TRBV7-8 and TRBJ2-5; 13 bases agree with TRBD2. The V gene's germline CDR1 is SGHVS and CDR2 FQNEAQ. The CDR3 contains 14 residues. Losses at the gene ends were 3 bases for V and 10 bases for J; bases not matched to a gene: 5. The CDR3 bases are TGTGCCAGCAGCTTGGGACTAGCGGGGCCCGACCAGTACTTC. Translating gives CASSLGLAGPDQYF.

This clonotype showed up just a few times. This chain connects TRBV27 to TRBJ2-7, with a possible D match to TRBD2 (5 bases). The V end lost 3 bases, the J end lost 0 bases, and 9 bases lay between the germline ends. Germline V CDR1 and CDR2: MNHEY, SMNVEV (reference sequence). The CDR3 has 14 residues. The CDR3 loop is CASSFAGDSYEQYF. The CDR3 region has the DNA TGTGCCAGCAGTTTCGCCGGGGACTCCTACGAGCAGTACTTC.

This clonotype was seen repeatedly, ten times or more. This chain connects TRBV5-1 to TRBJ1-1; D gene uncertain. The CDR3 extends over 13 amino acids. The V gene's germline CDR1 is SGHRS and CDR2 YFSETQ. Trimming removed 3 bases from V and 0 bases from J, with 6 bases in between. The CDR3 sequence: CASSYDMNTEAFF. Here the CDR3 DNA reads TGCGCCAGCAGCTACGACATGAACACTGAAGCTTTCTTT.

In its sample, this clonotype was seen a few times. The genes are TRBV9 and TRBJ1-2, with D possibly matching TRBD1 (6 bases). CDR3 size: 12 residues. The ends were cut back, 4 bases at V and 8 bases at J, with 12 bases in the middle. CDR1 and CDR2 (germline): SGDLS, YYNGEE. CDR3 nucleotide sequence: TGTGCCAGCAGCAAAACAGGGTCCGGCTACACCTTC. This translates into CASSKTGSGYTF.

The chain combines TRBV6-2 or TRBV6-3 with TRBJ2-2, with a tentative D call TRBD2 (6 bases). CDR3 length equals 17 residues. Germline CDR1 MNHEY, CDR2 SVGEGT. The V and J ends lost 0 bases and 1 base respectively, with 12 bases between them. The CDR3 DNA follows: TGTGCCAGCAGTTACTCGACGGGGGAGCGGAACACCGGGGAGCTGTTTTTT. It is translated as CASSYSTGERNTGELFF.

In this sample, this clonotype turned up a few times. V gene TRBV7-8 combines with J gene TRBJ2-7, with 10 bases fitting TRBD2. J gave up 6 bases and V 5 bases, and 7 bases lay outside the gene matches. CDR3 length: 14 residues. Per germline, CDR1 SGHVS and CDR2 FQNEAQ. The CDR3 DNA is TGTGCCAGCAGCCCCCTAGCGGGAGATGTCGAGCAGTACTTC. Residues: CASSPLAGDVEQYF.

The chain links TRBV7-9 to TRBJ2-1; D may correspond to TRBD1 or TRBD2 (5 bases each). Per the germline V gene, CDR1 is SEHNR and CDR2 is FQNEAQ (reference sequence). Trimming shortened V by 5 bases and J by 3 bases, and 14 bases separated the two germline ends. This CDR3 comprises 15 residues. CDR3 protein: CASSLGTAYYNEQFF. In DNA, the CDR3 is TGTGCCAGCAGCCTGGGGACGGCCTACTACAATGAGCAGTTCTTC.

The rearrangement uses TRBV2 and TRBJ1-1; TRBD1 might be the D (6 bases). Germline V gives CDR1 SNHLY, CDR2 FYNNEI. The CDR3 extends over 16 amino acids. V was trimmed by 6 bases and J by 0 bases, leaving 17 bases between them. The CDR3 loop is CASRDLRQVMNTEAFF. The CDR3 DNA is TGTGCCAGCAGAGACCTCCGACAGGTGATGAACACTGAAGCTTTCTTT.

Many counts were recorded for this clonotype. The gene calls are TRBV12-3 or TRBV12-4 and TRBJ1-5; D unclear. The CDR3 runs to 17 residues. Deletions cut 1 base from V and 8 bases from J, with 21 bases between. The CDR3 spells CASSLVYSRIPEEPQHF. The CDR3 coding sequence is TGTGCCAGCAGTTTAGTTTACAGCAGAATCCCCGAGGAGCCCCAGCATTTT.

This clonotype was counted between two and nine times. The gene calls are TRBV7-9 and TRBJ2-5, with D tentatively TRBD1 (6 bases). The CDR3 sequence is 15 residues long. From germline, CDR1 is SEHNR and CDR2 FQNEAQ (reference sequence). The V gene lost 4 bases and the J gene lost 2 bases, with 14 bases spanning the gap. This CDR3 reads CASSYRDTTQETQYF. The CDR3 coding sequence is TGTGCCAGCAGCTACCGGGACACCACACAAGAGACCCAGTACTTC.

The rearrangement uses TRBV7-9 and TRBJ2-5; perhaps TRBD1 as D (5 bases). This CDR3 is built from 14 residues. Per germline, CDR1 SEHNR and CDR2 FQNEAQ (reference sequence). V lost 2 bases and J lost 4, with 11 bases in between. The CDR3 sequence is CASSLSGMGETQYF. The CDR3, as DNA: TGTGCCAGCAGCTTATCAGGGATGGGAGAGACCCAGTACTTC.

This chain uses TRBV30 with TRBJ1-1, with 7 positions matching TRBD1. Germline CDR1 GTSNPN, CDR2 SVGIG (reference sequence). V shed 3 bases and J 0 bases; nucleotides not matched to a gene: 4. The CDR3 extends over 14 amino acids. The CDR3 region has the DNA TGTGCCTGGAGCCGGGGACAGCTGAACACTGAAGCTTTCTTT. Protein: CAWSRGQLNTEAFF.

This clonotype was seen only a few times. The genes are TRBV7-9 and TRBJ2-3; D unresolved. V was trimmed by 5 bases and J by 6 bases, leaving 24 bases between them. Germline V gene data show CDR1 as SEHNR and CDR2 as FQNEAQ (reference sequence). The CDR3 runs to 17 residues. In DNA form, the CDR3 reads TGTGCCAGCAGCCTCCCTCCCGGGCAGAGGATGGACGATACGCAGTATTTT. Translating gives CASSLPPGQRMDDTQYF. The full variable domain, completed using reference TRBV7-9 and TRBJ2-3, is DTGVSQNPRHKITKRGQNVTFRCDPISEHNRLYWYRQTLGQGPEFLTYFQNEAQLEKSRLLSDRFSAERPKGSFSTLEIQRTEQGDSAMYLCASSLPPGQRMDDTQYFGPGTRLTVL.

This clonotype was found a few times. The chain is built from TRBV6-6 and TRBJ2-3; unclear D gene. Per germline, CDR1 MNHNY and CDR2 SVGAGI (reference sequence). The length of the CDR3 is 12 residues. V was trimmed by 0 bases and J by 7 bases, leaving 5 bases between them. Here the CDR3 DNA reads TGTGCCAGCAGTTACTCCGGAAATACGCAGTATTTT. This codes for CASSYSGNTQYF.

This clonotype has a handful of counts. J is TRBJ2-3 and V is TRBV4-1, with 7 nucleotides matching TRBD2. V dropped 2 bases and J dropped 2; count of bases not matched to a gene: 10. The CDR3 has 17 amino acids. Per the germline V gene, CDR1 is MGHRA and CDR2 is YSYEKL. CDR3 sequence (DNA): TGCGCCAGCAGCCAAACTTCTAGCGGAGCATTCACAGATACGCAGTATTTT. Protein sequence: CASSQTSSGAFTDTQYF.

The count of this clonotype is one. The rearrangement links TRBV15 to TRBJ2-7, with D unresolved. The CDR3 length is 13 residues. Germline assignment: CDR1 LNHNV and CDR2 YYDKDF (reference sequence). The V and J ends lost 1 base and 4 bases respectively, with 8 bases between them. The CDR3: CATSRVGGYEQYF. The CDR3 nucleotides read TGTGCCACCAGCAGAGTTGGCGGTTACGAGCAGTACTTC.

This clonotype was observed a handful of times. The chain recombines TRBV7-9 with TRBJ1-4, with D unclear. Trimming stripped 4 bases from V and 0 bases from J, with 9 bases between. CDR1 is SEHNR, CDR2 FQNEAQ, per germline (reference sequence). The CDR3 spans 15 residues. This chain's CDR3 is CASSSDLATNEKLFF. CDR3 bases: TGTGCCAGCAGCTCGGACCTAGCAACTAATGAAAAACTGTTTTTT.

This clonotype was detected a few times. The rearrangement links TRBV4-3 to TRBJ2-7, with TRBD2 as a possible D gene (6 bases). Trimming stripped 0 bases from V and 4 bases from J, with 13 bases between. Germline CDR1 is LGHNA and CDR2 is YSLEER. This CDR3 contains 15 residues. The CDR3 DNA reads TGCGCCAGCAGCCAAGAATGGGGGGAGATATACGAGCAGTACTTC. Translating gives CASSQEWGEIYEQYF.

The sample holds a few counts of this clonotype. V is TRBV24-1 and J is TRBJ1-5, with a weak D call TRBD1 (5 bases). The CDR3 consists of 15 residues. V was pared by 4 bases and J by 1 base, with 10 bases between. In germline, CDR1 is KGHDR, CDR2 SFDVKD. The DNA of the CDR3 is TGTGCCACCAGTGAGTCGGGACCCAGCAATCAGCCCCAGCATTTT. It encodes CATSESGPSNQPQHF.

This clonotype has a single count. This chain connects TRBV2 to TRBJ2-2; no firm D call. This CDR3 is 14 amino acids long. CDR1 and CDR2 (germline): SNHLY, FYNNEI. Trimming took 5 bases from V and 2 from J, leaving 9 bases between them. The CDR3 loop is CASSPEGNTGELFF. CDR3 DNA: TGTGCCAGCAGTCCCGAAGGAAACACCGGGGAGCTGTTTTTT.

V usage is TRBV20-1 and J usage is TRBJ2-7, with D perhaps being TRBD1 or TRBD2 (6 bases each). Germline CDR1 and CDR2: DFQATT and SNEGSKA (reference sequence). The CDR3 extends over 13 amino acids. Between the trimmed V and J ends, which lost 2 bases and 1 base, there was a span of 9 bases. The CDR3 sequence: CSARPGASYEQYF. The CDR3 DNA reads as TGCAGTGCTAGACCGGGGGCATCCTACGAGCAGTACTTC.

The chain joins TRBV25-1 to TRBJ1-2; 8 bases are shared with TRBD1. CDR1 and CDR2 (germline): MGHDK, SYGVNS. CDR3 size: 15 residues. Unmatched junction bases numbered 4, after V lost 1 base and J lost 3 bases. The CDR3 region is CASSESGGIHYGYTF. The CDR3 coding sequence is TGTGCCAGCAGTGAATCAGGGGGCATTCACTATGGCTACACCTTC.

The J gene is TRBJ2-2, the V gene TRBV6-5; D is unclear. CDR3 length: 16 amino acids. Germline values: CDR1 MNHEY, CDR2 SVGAGI. V dropped 0 bases and J dropped 5 bases, with 13 bases sitting between them. Here the CDR3 reads CASSYSISDGTGELFF. CDR3 sequence (DNA): TGTGCCAGCAGTTACTCGATCAGCGACGGTACCGGGGAGCTGTTTTTT.